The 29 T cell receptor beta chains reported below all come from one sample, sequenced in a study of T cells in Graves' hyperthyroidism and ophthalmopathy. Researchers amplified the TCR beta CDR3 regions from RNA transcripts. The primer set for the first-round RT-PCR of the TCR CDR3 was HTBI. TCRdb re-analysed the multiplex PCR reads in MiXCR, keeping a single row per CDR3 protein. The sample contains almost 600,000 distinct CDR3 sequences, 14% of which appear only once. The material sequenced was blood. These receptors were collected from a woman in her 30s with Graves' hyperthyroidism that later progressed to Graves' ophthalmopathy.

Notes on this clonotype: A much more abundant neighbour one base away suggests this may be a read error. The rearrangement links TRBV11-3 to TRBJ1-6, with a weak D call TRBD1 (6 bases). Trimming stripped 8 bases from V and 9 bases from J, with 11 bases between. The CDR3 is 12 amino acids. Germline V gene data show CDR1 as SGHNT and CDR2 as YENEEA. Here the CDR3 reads CASCWGASPLHF. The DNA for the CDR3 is TGTGCCAGCTGCTGGGGGGCTTCACCCCTCCACTTT.

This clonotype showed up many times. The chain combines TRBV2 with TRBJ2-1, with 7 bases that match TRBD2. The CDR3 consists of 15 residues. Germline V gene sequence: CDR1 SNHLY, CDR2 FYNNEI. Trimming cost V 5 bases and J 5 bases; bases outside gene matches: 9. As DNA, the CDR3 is TGTGCCAGCAGTCGGAGCGGGACCGGGCACAATGAGCAGTTCTTC. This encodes CASSRSGTGHNEQFF.

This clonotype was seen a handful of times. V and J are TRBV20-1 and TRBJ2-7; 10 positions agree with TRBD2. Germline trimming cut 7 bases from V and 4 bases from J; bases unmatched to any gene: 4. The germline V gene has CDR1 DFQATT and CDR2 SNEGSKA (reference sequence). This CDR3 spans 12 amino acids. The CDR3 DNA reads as TGCAGTGTACCTAGCGGGAGTTACGAGCAGTACTTC. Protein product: CSVPSGSYEQYF.

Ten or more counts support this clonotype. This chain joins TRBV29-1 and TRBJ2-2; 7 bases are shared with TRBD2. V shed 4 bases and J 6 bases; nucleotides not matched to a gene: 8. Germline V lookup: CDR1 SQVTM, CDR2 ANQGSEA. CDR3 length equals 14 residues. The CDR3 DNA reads TGCAGCGTTGGGGGAGGGAGTAGCGCCGGGGAGCTGTTTTTT. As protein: CSVGGGSSAGELFF.

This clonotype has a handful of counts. The CDR3 nucleotides read TGTGCCAGCAGCTTAACCAAGCTGGGGACAGACCTAAAGGCTAACTATGGCTACACCTTC. Its translation is CASSLTKLGTDLKANYGYTF. The V and J genes are TRBV7-2 and TRBJ1-2; TRBD1 agrees at 7 bases. Trimming cost V 2 bases and J 0 bases; bases outside gene matches: 18. CDR1 and CDR2 from the germline V gene are SGHTA and FQGNSA. The CDR3 consists of 20 residues.

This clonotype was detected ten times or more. CDR3 residues: CSALTDGDEKLFF. The CDR3 nucleotides read TGCAGTGCTCTCACAGACGGTGATGAAAAACTGTTTTTT. V and J are TRBV20-1 and TRBJ1-4; D ambiguous. V lost 5 bases to trimming and J lost 6 bases, with 13 bases between them. This CDR3 comprises 13 residues. Looked up from germline, CDR1 is DFQATT and CDR2 is SNEGSKA (reference sequence).

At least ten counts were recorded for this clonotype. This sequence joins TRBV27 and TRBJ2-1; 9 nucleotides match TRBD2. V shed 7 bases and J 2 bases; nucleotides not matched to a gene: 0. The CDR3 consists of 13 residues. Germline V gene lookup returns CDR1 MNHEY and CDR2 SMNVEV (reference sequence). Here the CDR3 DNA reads TGTGCCAGCAAGCGGGGGGCCTACAATGAGCAGTTCTTC. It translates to CASKRGAYNEQFF.

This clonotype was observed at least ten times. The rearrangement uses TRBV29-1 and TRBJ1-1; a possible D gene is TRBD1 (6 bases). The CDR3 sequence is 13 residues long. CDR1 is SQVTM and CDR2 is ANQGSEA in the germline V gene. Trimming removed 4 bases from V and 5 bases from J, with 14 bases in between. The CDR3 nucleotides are TGCAGCGTTGTCGTACAGGGTGGGACTGAAGCTTTCTTT. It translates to CSVVVQGGTEAFF. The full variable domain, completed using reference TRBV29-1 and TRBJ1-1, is SAVISQKPSRDICQRGTSLTIQCQVDSQVTMMFWYRQQPGQSLTLIATANQGSEATYESGFVIDKFPISRPNLTFSTLTVSNMSPEDSSIYLCSVVVQGGTEAFFGQGTRLTVV.

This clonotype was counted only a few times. This CDR3 reads CASSYGMNQPQHF. CDR3 bases: TGTGCCAGCAGTTACGGGATGAATCAGCCCCAGCATTTT. The chain joins TRBV6-6 to TRBJ1-5, with no clear D. There are 13 residues in the CDR3. Trimming cost V 2 bases and J 4 bases, with 6 bases left between them. CDR1 is MNHNY, CDR2 SVGAGI, per germline (reference sequence).

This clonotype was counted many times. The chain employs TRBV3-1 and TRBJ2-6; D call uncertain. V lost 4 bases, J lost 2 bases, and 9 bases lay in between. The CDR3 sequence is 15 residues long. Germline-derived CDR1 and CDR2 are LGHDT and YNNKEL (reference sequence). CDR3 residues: CASSPNLAGANVLTF. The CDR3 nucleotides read TGTGCCAGCAGCCCTAACTTGGCTGGGGCCAACGTCCTGACTTTC.

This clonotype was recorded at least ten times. The CDR3 coding sequence is TGTGCCAGCAGCCCCCTCCAGGGGGACTATGGCTACACCTTC. Translation gives CASSPLQGDYGYTF. The chain combines TRBV11-2 with TRBJ1-2; 7 bases map to TRBD1. This CDR3 comprises 14 residues. J was trimmed by 3 bases and V by 5 bases; bases with no gene match: 6. Germline V CDR1 and CDR2: SGHAT, FQNNGV.

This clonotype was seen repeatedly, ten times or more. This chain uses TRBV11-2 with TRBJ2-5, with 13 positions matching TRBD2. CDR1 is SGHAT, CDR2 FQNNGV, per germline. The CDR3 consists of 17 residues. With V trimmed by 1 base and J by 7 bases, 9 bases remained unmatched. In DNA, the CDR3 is TGTGCCAGCAGCTTAGGGGGACTAGCGGGATCTGGTGTGACCCAGTACTTC. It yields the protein CASSLGGLAGSGVTQYF.

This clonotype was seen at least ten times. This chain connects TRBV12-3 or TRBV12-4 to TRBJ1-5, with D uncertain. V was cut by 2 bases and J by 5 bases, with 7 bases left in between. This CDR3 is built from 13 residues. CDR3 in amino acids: CASSLNGDQPQHF. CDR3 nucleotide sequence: TGTGCCAGCAGTTTAAACGGCGATCAGCCCCAGCATTTT.

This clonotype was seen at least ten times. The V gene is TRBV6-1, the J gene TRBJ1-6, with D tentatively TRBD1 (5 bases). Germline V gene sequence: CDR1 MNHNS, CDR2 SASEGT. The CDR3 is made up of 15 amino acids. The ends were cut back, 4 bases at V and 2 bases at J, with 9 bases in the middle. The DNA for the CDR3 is TGTGCCAGCAGTGGAGCGACAGCCTATAATTCACCCCTCCACTTT. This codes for CASSGATAYNSPLHF.

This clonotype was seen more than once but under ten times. The CDR3 loop is CASSLGYFDTGELFF. DNA of the CDR3: TGTGCCAGCAGTTTAGGGTATTTTGACACCGGGGAGCTGTTTTTT. This rearrangement joins TRBV28 to TRBJ2-2, with D hard to call. Looked up from germline, CDR1 is MDHEN and CDR2 is SYDVKM. Trimming took 2 bases from V and 3 from J, leaving 10 bases between them. This CDR3 spans 15 amino acids.

CDR3 in DNA: TGTGCCAGCAGGACTAGCGGGAGGAATGAGCAGTTCTTC. Protein: CASRTSGRNEQFF. V and J are TRBV2 and TRBJ2-1; 13 bases align to TRBD2. With 6 bases clipped from V and 7 bases from J, the junction kept 0 bases outside the gene matches. Germline CDR1 SNHLY, CDR2 FYNNEI. CDR3 size: 13 residues.

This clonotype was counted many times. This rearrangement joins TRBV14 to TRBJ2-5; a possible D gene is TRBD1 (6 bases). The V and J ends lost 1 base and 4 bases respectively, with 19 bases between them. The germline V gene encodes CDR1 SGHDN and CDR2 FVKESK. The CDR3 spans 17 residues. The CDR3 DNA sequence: TGTGCCAGCAGCCAAGGACCGGACAGAGGCGTAGGAGAGACCCAGTACTTC. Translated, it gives CASSQGPDRGVGETQYF.

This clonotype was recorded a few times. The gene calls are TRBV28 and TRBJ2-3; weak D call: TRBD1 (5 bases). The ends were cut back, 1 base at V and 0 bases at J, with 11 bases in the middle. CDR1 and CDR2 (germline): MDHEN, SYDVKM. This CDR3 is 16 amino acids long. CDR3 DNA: TGTGCCAGCAGTTTATCTTGGGGCCTAAGCACAGATACGCAGTATTTT. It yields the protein CASSLSWGLSTDTQYF.

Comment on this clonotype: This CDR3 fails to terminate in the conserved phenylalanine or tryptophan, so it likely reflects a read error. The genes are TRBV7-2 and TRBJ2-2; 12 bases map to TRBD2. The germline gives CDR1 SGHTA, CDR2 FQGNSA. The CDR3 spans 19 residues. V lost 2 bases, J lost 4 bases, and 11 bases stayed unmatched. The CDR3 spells CASSLLATSGRFVTGELFL. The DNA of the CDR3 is TGTGCCAGCAGCTTACTCGCGACTAGCGGGAGATTTGTCACCGGGGAGCTGTTTCTT.

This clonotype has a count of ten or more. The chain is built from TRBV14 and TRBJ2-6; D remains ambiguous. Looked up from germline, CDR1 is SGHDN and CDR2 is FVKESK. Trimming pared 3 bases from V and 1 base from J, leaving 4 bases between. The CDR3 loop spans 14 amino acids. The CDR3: CASSQSSGANVLTF. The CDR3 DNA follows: TGTGCCAGCAGCCAGTCTTCTGGGGCCAACGTCCTGACTTTC.

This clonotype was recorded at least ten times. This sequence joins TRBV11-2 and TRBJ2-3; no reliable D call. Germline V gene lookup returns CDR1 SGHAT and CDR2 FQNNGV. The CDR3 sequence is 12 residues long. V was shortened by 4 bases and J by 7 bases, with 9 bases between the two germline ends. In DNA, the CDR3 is TGTGCCAGCAGCTCCGCCCGGCATACGCAGTATTTT. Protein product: CASSSARHTQYF.

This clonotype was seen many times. Written as DNA, the CDR3 is TGTGCCAGCAGTTTCCAGGGACAAGAGCAGTTCTTC. Its translation is CASSFQGQEQFF. The chain has TRBV12-3 or TRBV12-4 and TRBJ2-1; D may be TRBD1 (6 bases). V lost 3 bases and J 10 bases, leaving 10 bases between the germline ends. CDR3 length: 12 residues.

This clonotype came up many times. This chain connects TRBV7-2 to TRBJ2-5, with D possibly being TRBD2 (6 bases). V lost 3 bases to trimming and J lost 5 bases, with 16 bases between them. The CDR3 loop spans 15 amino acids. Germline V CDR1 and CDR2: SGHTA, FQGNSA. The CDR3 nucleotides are TGTGCCAGCAGCTTGGACGGGAGAAGCTCGGAGACCCAGTACTTC. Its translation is CASSLDGRSSETQYF.

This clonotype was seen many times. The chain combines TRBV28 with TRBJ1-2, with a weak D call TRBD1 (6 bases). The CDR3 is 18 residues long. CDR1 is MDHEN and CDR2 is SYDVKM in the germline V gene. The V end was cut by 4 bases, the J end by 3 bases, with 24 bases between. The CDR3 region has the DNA TGTGCCAGCAGTTCTAGATCCTGGGGGGCCTCAAACTACTATGGCTACACCTTC. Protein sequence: CASSSRSWGASNYYGYTF.

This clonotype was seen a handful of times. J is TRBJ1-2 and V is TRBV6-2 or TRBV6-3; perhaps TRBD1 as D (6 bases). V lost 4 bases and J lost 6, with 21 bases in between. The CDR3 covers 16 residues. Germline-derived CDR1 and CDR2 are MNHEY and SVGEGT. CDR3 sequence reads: CASSSPRDTPYHGYTF. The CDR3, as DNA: TGTGCCAGCAGTTCTCCGAGGGACACTCCGTACCATGGCTACACCTTC.

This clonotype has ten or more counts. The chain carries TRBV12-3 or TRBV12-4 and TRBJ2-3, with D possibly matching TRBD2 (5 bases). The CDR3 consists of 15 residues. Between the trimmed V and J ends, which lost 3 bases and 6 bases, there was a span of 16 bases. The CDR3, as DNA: TGTGCCAGCAGTTTGGGCCCAGAGGACTTGGATACGCAGTATTTT. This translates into CASSLGPEDLDTQYF.

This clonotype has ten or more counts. In DNA form, the CDR3 reads TGTGCCACCGAACCACTAGCGCACCTTCACACCGGGGAGCTGTTTTTT. Translating it yields CATEPLAHLHTGELFF. J is TRBJ2-2 and V is TRBV7-9; 7 nucleotides match TRBD2. The CDR3 sequence is 16 residues long. With 10 bases clipped from V and 3 bases from J, the junction kept 14 bases outside the gene matches. Germline V gene data show CDR1 as SEHNR and CDR2 as FQNEAQ (reference sequence).

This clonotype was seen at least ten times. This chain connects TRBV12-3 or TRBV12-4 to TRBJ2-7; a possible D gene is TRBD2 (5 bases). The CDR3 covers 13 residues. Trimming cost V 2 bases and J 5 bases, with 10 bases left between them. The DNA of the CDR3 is TGTGCCAGCAGTTTAACCCGGGATAACGAGCAGTACTTC. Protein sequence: CASSLTRDNEQYF.

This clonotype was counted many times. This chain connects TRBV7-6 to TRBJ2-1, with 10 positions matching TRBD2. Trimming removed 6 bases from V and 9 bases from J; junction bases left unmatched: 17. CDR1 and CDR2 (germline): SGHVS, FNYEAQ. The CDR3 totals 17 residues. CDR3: CASSSPVLAGDLGEQFF. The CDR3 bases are TGTGCCAGCAGTTCCCCCGTGCTAGCGGGAGACTTGGGTGAGCAGTTCTTC.